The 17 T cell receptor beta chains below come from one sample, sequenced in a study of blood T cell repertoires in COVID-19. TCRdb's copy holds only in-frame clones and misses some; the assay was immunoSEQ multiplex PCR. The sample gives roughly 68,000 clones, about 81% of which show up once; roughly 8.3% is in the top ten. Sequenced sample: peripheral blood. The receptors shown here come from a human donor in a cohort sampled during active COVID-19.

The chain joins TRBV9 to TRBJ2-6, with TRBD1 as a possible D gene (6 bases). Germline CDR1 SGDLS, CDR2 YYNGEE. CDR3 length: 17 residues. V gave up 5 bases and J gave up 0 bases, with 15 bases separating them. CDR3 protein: CASRGTFTVSGANVLTF. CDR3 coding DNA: TGTGCCAGCAGAGGGACATTTACAGTCTCTGGGGCCAACGTCCTGACTTTC. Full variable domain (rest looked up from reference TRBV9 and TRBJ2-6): DSGVTQTPKHLITATGQRVTLRCSPRSGDLSVYWYQQSLDQGLQFLIQYYNGEERAKGNILERFSAQQFPDLHSELNLSSLELGDSALYFCASRGTFTVSGANVLTFGAGSRLTVL.

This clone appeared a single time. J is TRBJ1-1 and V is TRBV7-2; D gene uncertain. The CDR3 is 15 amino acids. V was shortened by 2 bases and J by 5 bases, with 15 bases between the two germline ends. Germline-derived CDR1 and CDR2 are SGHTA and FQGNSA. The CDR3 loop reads CASSLTAAGRTEAFF. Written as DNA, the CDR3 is TGTGCCAGCAGCTTAACAGCTGCGGGCCGTACTGAAGCTTTCTTT.

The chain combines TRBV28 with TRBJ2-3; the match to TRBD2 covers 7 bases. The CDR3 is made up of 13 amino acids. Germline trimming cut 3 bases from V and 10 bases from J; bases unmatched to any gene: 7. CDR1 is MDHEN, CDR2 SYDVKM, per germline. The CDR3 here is CASSFRLAGPQYF. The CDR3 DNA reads TGTGCCAGCAGTTTTCGGTTAGCGGGCCCGCAGTATTTT.

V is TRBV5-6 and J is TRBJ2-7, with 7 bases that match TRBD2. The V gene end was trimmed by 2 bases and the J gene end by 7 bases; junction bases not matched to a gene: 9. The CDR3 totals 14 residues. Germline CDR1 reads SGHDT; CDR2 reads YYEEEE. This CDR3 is CASSLVGGPGEQYF. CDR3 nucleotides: TGTGCCAGCAGCTTAGTGGGAGGGCCGGGAGAGCAGTACTTC.

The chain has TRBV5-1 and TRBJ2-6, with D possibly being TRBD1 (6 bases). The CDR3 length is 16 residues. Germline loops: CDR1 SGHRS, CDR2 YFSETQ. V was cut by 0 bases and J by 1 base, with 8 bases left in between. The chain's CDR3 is CASSLGGTSGANVLTF. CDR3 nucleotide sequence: TGCGCCAGCAGCTTGGGAGGGACATCTGGGGCCAACGTCCTGACTTTC.

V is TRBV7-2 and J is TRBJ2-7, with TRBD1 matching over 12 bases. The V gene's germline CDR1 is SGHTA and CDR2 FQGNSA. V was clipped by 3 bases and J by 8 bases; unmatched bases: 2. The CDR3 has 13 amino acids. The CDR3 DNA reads TGTGCCAGCAGCTTCCGGGACAGGGGGCAGCAGTACTTC. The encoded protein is CASSFRDRGQQYF.

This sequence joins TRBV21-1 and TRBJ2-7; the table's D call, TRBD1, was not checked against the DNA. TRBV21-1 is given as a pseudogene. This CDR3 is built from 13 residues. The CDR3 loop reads CASFLQGVYEQYF. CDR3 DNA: TGTGCCAGCTTCCTACAGGGGGTCTACGAGCAGTACTTC.

CDR3: CASSYGQGASEQFF. CDR3 bases: TGTGCCAGCAGTTACGGACAGGGGGCAAGCGAGCAGTTCTTC. This chain uses TRBV6-2 or TRBV6-3 with TRBJ2-1, with 11 nucleotides matching TRBD1. V lost 2 bases and J lost 10; bases outside the gene matches: 4. The CDR3 loop spans 14 amino acids. Germline V gene lookup returns CDR1 MNHEY and CDR2 SVGEGT.

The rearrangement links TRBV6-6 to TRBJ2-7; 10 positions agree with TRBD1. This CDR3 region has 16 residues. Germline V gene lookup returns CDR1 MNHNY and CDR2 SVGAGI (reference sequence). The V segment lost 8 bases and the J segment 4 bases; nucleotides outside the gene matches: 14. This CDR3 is CASAALTGQGFYEQYF. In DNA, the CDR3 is TGTGCCAGCGCCGCATTGACGGGACAGGGGTTTTACGAGCAGTACTTC.

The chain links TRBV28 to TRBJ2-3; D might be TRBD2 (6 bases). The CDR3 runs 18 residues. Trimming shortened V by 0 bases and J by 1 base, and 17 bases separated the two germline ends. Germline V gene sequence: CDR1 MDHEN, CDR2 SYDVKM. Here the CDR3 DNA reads TGTGCCAGCAGTTTATGGGGGAGGTGGGGACGGGGCACAGATACGCAGTATTTT. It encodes CASSLWGRWGRGTDTQYF.

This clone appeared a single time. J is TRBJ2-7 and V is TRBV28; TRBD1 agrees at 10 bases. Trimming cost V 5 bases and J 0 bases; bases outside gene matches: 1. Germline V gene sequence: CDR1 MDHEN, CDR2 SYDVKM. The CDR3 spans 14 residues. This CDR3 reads CASSGQGVSYEQYF. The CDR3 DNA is TGTGCCAGCAGTGGACAGGGGGTCTCCTACGAGCAGTACTTC. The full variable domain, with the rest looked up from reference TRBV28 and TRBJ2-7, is DVKVTQSSRYLVKRTGEKVFLECVQDMDHENMFWYRQDPGLGLRLIYFSYDVKMKEKGDIPEGYSVSREKKERFSLILESASTNQTSMYLCASSGQGVSYEQYFGPGTRLTVT.

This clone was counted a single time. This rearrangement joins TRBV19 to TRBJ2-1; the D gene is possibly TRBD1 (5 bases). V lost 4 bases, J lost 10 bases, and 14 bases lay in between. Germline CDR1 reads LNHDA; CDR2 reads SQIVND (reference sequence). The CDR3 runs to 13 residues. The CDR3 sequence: CASSTSGLREQFF. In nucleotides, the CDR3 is TGTGCCAGTAGTACCTCAGGGCTACGGGAGCAGTTCTTC.

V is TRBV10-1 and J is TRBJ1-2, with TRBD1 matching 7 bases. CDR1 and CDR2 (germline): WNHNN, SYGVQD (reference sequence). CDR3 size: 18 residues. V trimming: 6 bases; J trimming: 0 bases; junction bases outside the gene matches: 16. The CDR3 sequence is CASRKWDSLTDPNYGYTF. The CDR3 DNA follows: TGCGCCAGCAGAAAATGGGACAGTCTTACCGACCCTAACTATGGCTACACCTTC.

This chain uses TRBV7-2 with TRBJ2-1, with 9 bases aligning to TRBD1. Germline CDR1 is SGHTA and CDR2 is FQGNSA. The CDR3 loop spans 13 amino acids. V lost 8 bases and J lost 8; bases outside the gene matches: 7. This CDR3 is CASRDRVGDEQFF. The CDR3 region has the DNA TGTGCCAGCCGGGACAGGGTAGGGGATGAGCAGTTCTTC.

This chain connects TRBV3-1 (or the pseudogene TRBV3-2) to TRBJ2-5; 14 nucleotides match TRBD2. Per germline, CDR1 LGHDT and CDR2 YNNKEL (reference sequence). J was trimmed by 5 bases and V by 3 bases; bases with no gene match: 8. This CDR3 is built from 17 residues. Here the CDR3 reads CASSQGMTSGRAETQYF. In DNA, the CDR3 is TGTGCCAGCAGCCAGGGAATGACTAGCGGGAGGGCCGAGACCCAGTACTTC.

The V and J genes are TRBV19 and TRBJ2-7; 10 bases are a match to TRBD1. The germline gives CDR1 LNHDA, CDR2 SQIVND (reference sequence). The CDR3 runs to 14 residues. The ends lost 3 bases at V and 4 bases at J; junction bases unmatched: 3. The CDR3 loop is CASSMGTGAYEQYF. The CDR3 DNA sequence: TGTGCCAGTAGTATGGGGACAGGGGCGTACGAGCAGTACTTC.

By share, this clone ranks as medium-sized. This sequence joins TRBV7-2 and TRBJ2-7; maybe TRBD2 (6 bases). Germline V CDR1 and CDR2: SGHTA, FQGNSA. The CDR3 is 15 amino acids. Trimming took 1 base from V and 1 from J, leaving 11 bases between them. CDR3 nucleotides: TGTGCCAGCAGCTTAGGGTTCGGGACTTCCTACGAGCAGTACTTC. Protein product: CASSLGFGTSYEQYF.